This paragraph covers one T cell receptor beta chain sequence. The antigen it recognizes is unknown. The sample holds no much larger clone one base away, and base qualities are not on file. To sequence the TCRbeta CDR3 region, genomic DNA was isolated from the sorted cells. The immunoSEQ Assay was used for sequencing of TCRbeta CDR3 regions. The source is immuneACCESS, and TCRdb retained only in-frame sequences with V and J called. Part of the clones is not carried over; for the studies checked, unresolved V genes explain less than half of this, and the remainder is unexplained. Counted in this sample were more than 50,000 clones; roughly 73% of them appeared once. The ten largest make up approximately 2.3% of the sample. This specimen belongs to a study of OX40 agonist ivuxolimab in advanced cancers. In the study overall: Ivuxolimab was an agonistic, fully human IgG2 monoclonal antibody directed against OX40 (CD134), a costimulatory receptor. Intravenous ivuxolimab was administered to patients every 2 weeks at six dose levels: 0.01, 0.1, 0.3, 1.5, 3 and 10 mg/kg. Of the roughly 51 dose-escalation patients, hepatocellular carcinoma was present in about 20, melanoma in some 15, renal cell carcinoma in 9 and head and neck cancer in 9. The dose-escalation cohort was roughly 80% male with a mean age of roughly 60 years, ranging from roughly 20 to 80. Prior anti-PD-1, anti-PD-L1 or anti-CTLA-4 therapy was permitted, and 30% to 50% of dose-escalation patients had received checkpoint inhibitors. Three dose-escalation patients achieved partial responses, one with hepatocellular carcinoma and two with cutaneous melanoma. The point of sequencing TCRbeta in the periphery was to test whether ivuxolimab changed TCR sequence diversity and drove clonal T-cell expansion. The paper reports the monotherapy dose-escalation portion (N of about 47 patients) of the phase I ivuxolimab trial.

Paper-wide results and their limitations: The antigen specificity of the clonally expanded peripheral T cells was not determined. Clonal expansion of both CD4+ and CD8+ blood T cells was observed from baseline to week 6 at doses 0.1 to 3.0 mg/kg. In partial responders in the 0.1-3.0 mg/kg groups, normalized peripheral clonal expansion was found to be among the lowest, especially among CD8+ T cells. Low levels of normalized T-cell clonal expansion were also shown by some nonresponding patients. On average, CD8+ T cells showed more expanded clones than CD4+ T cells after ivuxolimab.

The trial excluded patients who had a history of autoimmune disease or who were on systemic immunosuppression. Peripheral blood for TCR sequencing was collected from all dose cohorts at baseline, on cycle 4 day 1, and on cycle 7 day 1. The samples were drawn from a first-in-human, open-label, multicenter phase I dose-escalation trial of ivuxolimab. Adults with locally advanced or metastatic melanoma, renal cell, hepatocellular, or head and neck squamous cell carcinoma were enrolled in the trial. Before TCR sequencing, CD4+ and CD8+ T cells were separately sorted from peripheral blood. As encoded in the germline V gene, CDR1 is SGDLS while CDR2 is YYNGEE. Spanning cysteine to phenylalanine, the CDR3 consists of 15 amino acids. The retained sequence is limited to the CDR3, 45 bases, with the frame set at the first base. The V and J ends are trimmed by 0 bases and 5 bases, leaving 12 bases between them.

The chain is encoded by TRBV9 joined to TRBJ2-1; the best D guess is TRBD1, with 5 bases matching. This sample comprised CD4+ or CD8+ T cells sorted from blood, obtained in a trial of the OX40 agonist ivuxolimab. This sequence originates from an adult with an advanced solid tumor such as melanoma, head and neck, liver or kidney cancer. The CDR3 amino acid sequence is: CASSVGQQPNNEQFF. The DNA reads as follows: TGTGCCAGCAGCGTAGGACAGCAGCCGAACAATGAGCAGTTCTTC.